This TCR beta chain comes out of a study of shared clonotypes between healthy human individuals. CD45RO-negative CD8 cells positively selected for CCR7 made up the naive population, which excluded terminally differentiated effector memory CD45RA+ cells. Details on this clone: No antigen is known for it.

Sequencing was at deep level. In the original processing: Junction-only sequences without quality scores were provided by ImmunoSEQ, so filtering was different. The protocol was immunoSEQ multiplex PCR, while the TCRdb copy is restricted to in-frame clones and leaves out a portion. Clone size and the V and J calls come from that table; the DNA yielded D and trimming. The sample carries roughly 2,000,000 clones, around 96% recorded once. Study observations and caveats: Represented diversity (both genetic and exposure-history) was limited by the small number of donors. Some clonotypes were shared by all four sorted-subset donors, while others were not shared. The non-shared ones had lower generation probabilities than the shared ones.

The germline CDR1 and CDR2 sequences are WSHSY and SAAADI. Trimming cost V 3 bases and J 3 bases; bases outside gene matches: 10. The CDR3 spans 16 residues. The receptor was derived from a man aged 18-30 years in good health. What was sequenced was naive CD8+ T cells sorted from blood. This chain uses TRBV10-2 with TRBJ2-7, with 8 bases lining up with TRBD1. This chain's CDR3 is CASSEWVDREGYEQYF. The CDR3 DNA reads as TGCGCCAGCAGTGAATGGGTGGACAGGGAAGGCTACGAGCAGTACTTC.